The 9 T cell receptor beta chains listed next were all sequenced from one sample in a study of blood T cell repertoires in COVID-19. Repertoires were generated with immunoSEQ multiplex PCR, while TCRdb's copy carries only in-frame clones and drops some. The sample lists 250,000 or so clones, approximately 88% occurring once. Input material: PBMCs or T cells enriched from blood (not recorded which). The source of these receptors is a woman in her forties who had been exposed to COVID-19.

The chain is built from TRBV2 and TRBJ2-3; no firm D call. Germline-derived CDR1 and CDR2 are SNHLY and FYNNEI. Between the trimmed V and J ends, which lost 6 bases and 0 bases, there was a span of 7 bases. This CDR3 comprises 13 residues. CDR3 DNA sequence: TGTGCCAGCAGGCTCAGAAGCACAGATACGCAGTATTTT. Translated: CASRLRSTDTQYF.

The CDR3: CASSAGQLNSPLHF. The DNA for the CDR3 is TGTGCCAGCTCCGCGGGACAGCTTAATTCACCCCTCCACTTT. This sequence joins TRBV18 and TRBJ1-6; 7 bases align to TRBD1. J gave up 6 bases and V 6 bases, and 5 bases lay outside the gene matches. CDR1 and CDR2 from the germline V gene are KGHSH and LQKENI. CDR3 length: 14 amino acids.

This chain uses TRBV11-2 with TRBJ2-1; 9 bases are a match to TRBD1. Germline V lookup: CDR1 SGHAT, CDR2 FQNNGV. The trim removed 4 bases at V and 3 bases at J, leaving 10 bases unmatched. The CDR3 contains 17 residues. The CDR3 loop reads CASSSWGTGTFYNEQFF. The CDR3 DNA is TGTGCCAGCAGCTCCTGGGGGACAGGGACCTTCTACAATGAGCAGTTCTTC.

CDR3 DNA: TGTGCCAGCTCGCAGACAGAAGAACAGCCCCAGCATTTT. Translating gives CASSQTEEQPQHF. This chain joins TRBV18 and TRBJ1-5; D might be TRBD1 (5 bases). The CDR3 extends over 13 amino acids. The germline V gene encodes CDR1 KGHSH and CDR2 LQKENI. Deletions cut 6 bases from V and 7 bases from J, with 13 bases between.

In DNA, the CDR3 is TGCGCCAGCAGCTCCCAGGGAGATACGCAGTATTTT. As protein: CASSSQGDTQYF. The rearrangement joins TRBV5-1 to TRBJ2-3, with a tentative D call TRBD1 (5 bases). Trimming took 3 bases from V and 5 from J, leaving 7 bases between them. CDR1 and CDR2 (germline): SGHRS, YFSETQ. This CDR3 has 12 residues.

CDR3 sequence reads: CASSLTGGNTEAFF. As DNA, the CDR3 is TGTGCCAGCAGCTTAACAGGGGGGAACACTGAAGCTTTCTTT. The chain joins TRBV11-3 to TRBJ1-1; 8 bases are shared with TRBD1. Trimming cost V 2 bases and J 1 base; bases outside gene matches: 0. Germline V gene lookup returns CDR1 SGHNT and CDR2 YENEEA. The CDR3 runs to 14 residues.

The V gene is TRBV5-6, the J gene TRBJ1-1, with a tentative D call TRBD1 (5 bases). The ends were cut back, 0 bases at V and 3 bases at J, with 15 bases in the middle. CDR3 length equals 16 residues. Germline V gene lookup returns CDR1 SGHDT and CDR2 YYEEEE. The CDR3 bases are TGTGCCAGCAGCTTGGGACTAAGGGGCGGGGACACTGAAGCTTTCTTT. It translates to CASSLGLRGGDTEAFF.

The V gene is TRBV28, the J gene TRBJ2-1, with 7 positions matching TRBD1. The germline V gene has CDR1 MDHEN and CDR2 SYDVKM. This CDR3 spans 17 amino acids. The trim removed 6 bases at V and 0 bases at J, leaving 11 bases unmatched. CDR3 sequence (DNA): TGTGCCAGCAGCTCAGAGGGGGCAGGGGGCTCCTACAATGAGCAGTTCTTC. This translates into CASSSEGAGGSYNEQFF.

This clone was found once. V is TRBV6-2 or TRBV6-3 and J is TRBJ2-2; TRBD2 matches at 7 bases. V lost 0 bases to trimming and J lost 0 bases; unmatched junction nucleotides: 1. CDR3 length equals 16 residues. The germline CDR1 and CDR2 sequences are MNHEY and SVGEGT. The CDR3: CASSYSSGANTGELFF. The CDR3 nucleotides are TGTGCCAGCAGTTACTCGAGCGGGGCGAACACCGGGGAGCTGTTTTTT.